What follows are 10 T cell receptor beta chains derived from one specimen sequenced in a study of blood T cell repertoires in COVID-19. Method: immunoSEQ multiplex PCR; TCRdb's copy keeps in-frame clones and lacks some. Seen here are about 69,000 clones, roughly 80% observed once, and the top ten hold about 9.8%. Sequencing was carried out using peripheral blood. The receptors were gathered from a woman older than 75 with acute or convalescent COVID-19.

The V and J genes are TRBV5-6 and TRBJ2-3; TRBD2 matches 8 bases. Germline V gene data show CDR1 as SGHDT and CDR2 as YYEEEE. CDR3 length: 16 residues. V shed 3 bases and J 3 bases; nucleotides not matched to a gene: 9. CDR3 protein: CASSSIAGPTTDTQYF. In DNA form, the CDR3 reads TGTGCCAGCAGCTCCATAGCGGGGCCAACTACAGATACGCAGTATTTT.

The chain has TRBV4-1 and TRBJ1-6, with D possibly matching TRBD1 (5 bases). The germline V gene encodes CDR1 MGHRA and CDR2 YSYEKL. The CDR3 spans 15 residues. Trimming left V 4 bases short and J 5 bases short, with 12 bases between. As DNA, the CDR3 is TGCGCCAGCAGCCCGGTAACAGGAGATAATTCACCCCTCCACTTT. Translated: CASSPVTGDNSPLHF.

CDR3 bases: TGTGCCAGCAGCCAATTGGACAGGGAAGGGGCGACCCAGTACTTC. Translated: CASSQLDREGATQYF. V gene TRBV14 combines with J gene TRBJ2-5; 8 bases line up with TRBD1. Germline V CDR1 and CDR2: SGHDN, FVKESK. Trimming removed 2 bases from V and 7 bases from J; junction bases left unmatched: 9. This CDR3 contains 15 residues.

In its sample, this clone was seen once. The J gene is TRBJ1-2, the V gene TRBV4-1; 9 bases are a match to TRBD1. This CDR3 is 14 amino acids long. The V segment lost 9 bases and the J segment 4 bases; nucleotides outside the gene matches: 9. The germline gives CDR1 MGHRA, CDR2 YSYEKL. The CDR3 sequence: CASSPGQGTYGYTF. The CDR3 DNA reads as TGCGCCAGTTCTCCGGGACAGGGCACCTATGGCTACACCTTC.

The V and J genes are TRBV11-2 and TRBJ2-1, with 11 bases lining up with TRBD2. The CDR3 covers 16 residues. CDR1 and CDR2 (germline): SGHAT, FQNNGV. V was clipped by 5 bases and J by 9 bases; unmatched bases: 12. The CDR3 coding sequence is TGTGCCAGCAGCCCCCTTAGCGGGGGGGCGTGGAGTGAGCAGTTCTTC. Translating it yields CASSPLSGGAWSEQFF.

The chain carries TRBV5-4 and TRBJ1-3; D is undetermined. The CDR3 has 13 residues. CDR1 SGHNT and CDR2 YYREEE come from the germline V gene (reference sequence). Deletions cut 3 bases from V and 3 bases from J, with 7 bases between. This CDR3 reads CASSSSVGNTIYF. CDR3 in DNA: TGTGCCAGCAGCTCCTCGGTTGGAAACACCATATATTTT.

This chain uses TRBV7-2 with TRBJ1-6, with TRBD1 as a possible D gene (6 bases). Germline V gene sequence: CDR1 SGHTA, CDR2 FQGNSA. V lost 0 bases and J lost 7, with 10 bases in between. The CDR3 consists of 15 residues. The CDR3 DNA sequence: TGTGCCAGCAGCTTAGCGGCAGGGGCGAATTCACCCCTCCACTTT. Residues: CASSLAAGANSPLHF. The full variable domain, in which reference TRBV7-2 and TRBJ1-6 provide the parts outside the CDR3, is GAGVSQSPSNKVTEKGKDVELRCDPISGHTALYWYRQSLGQGLEFLIYFQGNSAPDKSGLPSDRFSAERTGGSVSTLTIQRTQQEDSAVYLCASSLAAGANSPLHFGNGTRLTVT.

The chain links TRBV18 to TRBJ2-7; 13 bases are shared with TRBD2. CDR3 length equals 15 residues. CDR1 is KGHSH and CDR2 is LQKENI in the germline V gene. The V and J ends lost 3 bases and 6 bases, in that order; junction bases with no gene match: 5. CDR3 DNA sequence: TGTGCCAGCTCACCGGGGACTAGCGGGAATCGCGAGCAGTACTTC. It specifies CASSPGTSGNREQYF.

By its share, this clone is medium-sized. The rearrangement joins TRBV19 to TRBJ2-1; D is possibly TRBD2 (6 bases). V was shortened by 5 bases and J by 9 bases, with 14 bases between the two germline ends. The CDR3 totals 13 residues. CDR1 is LNHDA and CDR2 is SQIVND in the germline V gene (reference sequence). CDR3 nucleotides: TGTGCCAGTAGTGCGCGGGATTACGGTGAGCAGTTCTTC. It encodes CASSARDYGEQFF.

The chain combines TRBV29-1 with TRBJ1-5; D is ambiguous. In germline, CDR1 is SQVTM, CDR2 ANQGSEA. The CDR3 contains 14 residues. V was pared by 4 bases and J by 0 bases, with 10 bases between. This CDR3 is CSVGFRGSNQPQHF. For the CDR3, the DNA is TGCAGCGTTGGTTTTCGGGGTAGCAATCAGCCCCAGCATTTT.